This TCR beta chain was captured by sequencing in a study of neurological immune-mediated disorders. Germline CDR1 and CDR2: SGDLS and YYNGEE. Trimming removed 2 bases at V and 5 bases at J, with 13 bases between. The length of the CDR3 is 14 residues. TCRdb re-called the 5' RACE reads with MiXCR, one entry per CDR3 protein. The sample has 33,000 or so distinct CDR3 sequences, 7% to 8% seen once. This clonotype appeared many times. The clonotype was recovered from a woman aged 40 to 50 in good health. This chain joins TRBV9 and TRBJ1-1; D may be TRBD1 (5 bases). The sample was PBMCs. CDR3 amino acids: CASSVTARRTEAFF. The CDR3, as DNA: TGTGCCAGCAGCGTGACAGCCCGAAGAACTGAAGCTTTCTTT.